These T cell receptor beta chains were read from a single sample in a study of naive and memory T cell subsets. TCRdb processed the UMI-ligation and nested PCR reads anew with MiXCR; each CDR3 protein has one entry. The sample lists approximately 140,000 distinct CDR3 sequences; approximately 21% were seen once. The sequencing input was naive CD8+ T cells from blood. These receptor sequences come from a human donor in good health. Each CDR3 is given with its conserved first and last residue. Fields, in order: J gene, clone size, V gene, D gene, CDR3 DNA, CDR3 protein. The D gene is left open where the match is weak. Some rows mark clone size as missing; the rest say once, few, many or name a class of expanded clone.

J: TRBJ2-1
size: -
V: TRBV10-3
D: TRBD2
DNA: TGTGCCATCAGTGAGCGGGACTACTACAATGAGCAGTTCTTC
CDR3: CAISERDYYNEQFF

J: TRBJ1-2
size: few
V: TRBV28
D: -
DNA: TGTGCCAGCAACATAGGCAGTATCTATGGCTACACCTTC
CDR3: CASNIGSIYGYTF

J: TRBJ1-5
size: -
V: TRBV5-6
D: -
DNA: TGTGCCAGCACCCGCTCCGATCAGCCCCAGCATTTT
CDR3: CASTRSDQPQHF

J: TRBJ2-7
size: -
V: TRBV29-1
D: TRBD2
DNA: TGCAGCGTTGAAGATCCTAGCGGGAACTCCTACGAGCAGTACTTC
CDR3: CSVEDPSGNSYEQYF

J: TRBJ2-7
size: few
V: TRBV4-3
D: TRBD1
DNA: TGCGCCAGCAGCGAGGGGACAGGGGCCTACGAGCAGTACTTC
CDR3: CASSEGTGAYEQYF

J: TRBJ1-1
size: -
V: TRBV5-6
D: TRBD1
DNA: TGTGCCAGCAGCTCGGACAGGGTAGCTTTCTTT
CDR3: CASSSDRVAFF

J: TRBJ2-7
size: many
V: TRBV7-2
D: TRBD2
DNA: TGTGCCAGCAGCTTAGTGGGCGGGAGCTACGAGCAGTACTTC
CDR3: CASSLVGGSYEQYF

J: TRBJ2-1
size: few
V: TRBV4-1
D: -
DNA: TGCGCCAGCAGCCAATATGGGACGGAGGACAATGAGCAGTTCTTC
CDR3: CASSQYGTEDNEQFF

J: TRBJ2-2
size: few
V: TRBV9
D: -
DNA: TGTGCCAGCAGTCCGGAGGGGCGGGACACCGGGGAGCTGTTTTTT
CDR3: CASSPEGRDTGELFF

J: TRBJ2-3
size: few
V: TRBV7-9
D: -
DNA: TGTGCCAGCAGCTTAGTGGGAGGCCGGAACACAGATACGCAGTATTTT
CDR3: CASSLVGGRNTDTQYF

J: TRBJ2-3
size: -
V: TRBV12-3/TRBV12-4
D: -
DNA: TGTGCCAGCAGTTTAGGGCAGCTCGACTTCCTCACAGATACGCAGTATTTT
CDR3: CASSLGQLDFLTDTQYF

J: TRBJ2-1
size: -
V: TRBV10-3
D: -
DNA: TGTGCCATCAGCTACAAGCGGACGGAGCTATCCTACAATGAGCAGTTCTTC
CDR3: CAISYKRTELSYNEQFF

J: TRBJ2-1
size: -
V: TRBV7-6
D: TRBD2
DNA: TGTGCCAGCAGCTTAGAACTAGCGGAGCACCCATCTATGAATGAGCAGTTCTTC
CDR3: CASSLELAEHPSMNEQFF

J: TRBJ2-7
size: -
V: TRBV28
D: -
DNA: TGTGCCAGCAGTCCGAGAGACTACGAGCAGTACTTC
CDR3: CASSPRDYEQYF

J: TRBJ1-1
size: -
V: TRBV29-1
D: -
DNA: TGCAGCGCCCAATTTGGCAGTGAAGCTTTCTTT
CDR3: CSAQFGSEAFF

J: TRBJ2-3
size: few
V: TRBV7-9
D: TRBD2
DNA: TGTGCCAGCAGCCAGACTAGCGGTTACACAGATACGCAGTATTTT
CDR3: CASSQTSGYTDTQYF

J: TRBJ2-7
size: few
V: TRBV7-9
D: -
DNA: TGTGCCAGCAGCTCTACGGACAGAGAAACCTACGAGCAGTACTTC
CDR3: CASSSTDRETYEQYF

J: TRBJ2-7
size: -
V: TRBV7-6
D: TRBD1
DNA: TGTGCCTCGACCTCCGGGACAGACTCCTACGAGCAGTACTTC
CDR3: CASTSGTDSYEQYF

J: TRBJ2-7
size: -
V: TRBV20-1
D: TRBD2
DNA: TGCAGTGCTAGATTTTCCAGTTGGCTAGCGGGCGAGCAGTACTTC
CDR3: CSARFSSWLAGEQYF

J: TRBJ1-2
size: few
V: TRBV6-5
D: TRBD1
DNA: TGTGCCAGCAGGGACCGGGACAGAATTAACTATGGCTACACCTTC
CDR3: CASRDRDRINYGYTF

J: TRBJ2-1
size: few
V: TRBV28
D: -
DNA: TGTGCCAGCAGTCGGAATCGGGTGTTCTTC
CDR3: CASSRNRVFF

J: TRBJ2-1
size: -
V: TRBV29-1
D: TRBD2
DNA: TGCAGCGTTGGACTAGCGGGAAGGGGGGAGGAGCAGTTCTTC
CDR3: CSVGLAGRGEEQFF

J: TRBJ2-1
size: -
V: TRBV28
D: -
DNA: TGTGCCAGCAGTTTAGATGGCGGGGTCTACAATGAGCAGTTCTTC
CDR3: CASSLDGGVYNEQFF

J: TRBJ2-1
size: few
V: TRBV10-2
D: -
DNA: TGCGCCAGTTGGGATTCCTCCTACAATGAGCAGTTCTTC
CDR3: CASWDSSYNEQFF

J: TRBJ1-1
size: -
V: TRBV20-1
D: -
DNA: TGCAGTGCTAGAGATCGGGACACCTGGGGGACTGAAGCTTTCTTT
CDR3: CSARDRDTWGTEAFF

J: TRBJ2-1
size: -
V: TRBV24-1
D: -
DNA: TGTGCCACCAGTGATACAAACAATGAGCAGTTCTTC
CDR3: CATSDTNNEQFF

J: TRBJ1-2
size: -
V: TRBV7-6
D: -
DNA: TGTGCCAGCAGCTTAGGGTGGGCACCGGGGGAGGGCTACACCTTC
CDR3: CASSLGWAPGEGYTF

J: TRBJ2-1
size: -
V: TRBV27
D: TRBD2
DNA: TGTGCCAGCAGTTTAATGGTAGGACTAGCGGGAGAGCAGTTCTTC
CDR3: CASSLMVGLAGEQFF

J: TRBJ2-4
size: many
V: TRBV28
D: TRBD1
DNA: TGTGCCAGCAGTCCAAGAGGGGGCCTAATACCCAAAAACATTCAGTACTTC
CDR3: CASSPRGGLIPKNIQYF

J: TRBJ1-1
size: -
V: TRBV28
D: TRBD1
DNA: TGTGCCAGCAGTTCGGCCCAGACAGGGGCCATGAACACTGAAGCTTTCTTT
CDR3: CASSSAQTGAMNTEAFF

J: TRBJ2-7
size: -
V: TRBV28
D: -
DNA: TGTGCCAGTGGTGGGTGGTACGAGCAGTACTTC
CDR3: CASGGWYEQYF

J: TRBJ1-1
size: -
V: TRBV6-5
D: -
DNA: TGTGCCAGCAGTTACCGTCCAGGGGCTGACACTGAAGCTTTCTTT
CDR3: CASSYRPGADTEAFF

J: TRBJ2-1
size: few
V: TRBV24-1
D: -
DNA: TGTGCCACCGGTTGGGCGAATGAGCAGTTCTTC
CDR3: CATGWANEQFF

J: TRBJ1-2
size: -
V: TRBV27
D: -
DNA: TGTGCCACCCGTGGGGGCTCTAACTATGGCTACACCTTC
CDR3: CATRGGSNYGYTF

J: TRBJ2-4
size: once
V: TRBV19
D: TRBD2
DNA: TGTGCCAGTCAACTAGCGGGAGGGGGAAACATTCAGTACTTC
CDR3: CASQLAGGGNIQYF

J: TRBJ2-1
size: few
V: TRBV28
D: -
DNA: TGTGCCAGCAGTTCCCATGTAGCGGACCCGGAGTTCTTC
CDR3: CASSSHVADPEFF

J: TRBJ2-7
size: -
V: TRBV4-1
D: -
DNA: TGCGCCAGCAGCCAAGATATCGAGGGTTCGGGGGAGCAGTACTTC
CDR3: CASSQDIEGSGEQYF

J: TRBJ2-7
size: once
V: TRBV28
D: TRBD2
DNA: TGTGCCAGCAGCAGACTAGCGGGAGCTTTCTACGAGCAGTACTTC
CDR3: CASSRLAGAFYEQYF

J: TRBJ2-1
size: few
V: TRBV19
D: -
DNA: TGTGCCAGTAGCCCTAGGGACGCGACAGACAATGAGCAGTTCTTC
CDR3: CASSPRDATDNEQFF

J: TRBJ1-5
size: few
V: TRBV7-2
D: -
DNA: TGTGCCAGCAGCTTAAAGGGGGGGCGTCAGCCCCAGCATTTT
CDR3: CASSLKGGRQPQHF

J: TRBJ2-5
size: few
V: TRBV11-2
D: -
DNA: TGTGCCAGCAGCTTAGAACGCAGTTTGGAGACCCAGTACTTC
CDR3: CASSLERSLETQYF

J: TRBJ1-1
size: -
V: TRBV7-9
D: -
DNA: TGTGCCAGCAGCTTAATAGGCGGATCCACTGAAGCTTTCTTT
CDR3: CASSLIGGSTEAFF

J: TRBJ2-1
size: few
V: TRBV7-8
D: TRBD1
DNA: TGTGCCAGCAGCTTAGACCTCACCGGGACAGACAATGAGCAGTTCTTC
CDR3: CASSLDLTGTDNEQFF

J: TRBJ1-5
size: -
V: TRBV12-3/TRBV12-4
D: -
DNA: TGTGCCAGCAGTTGGGGCCCCGGGTTCCTTAGCAATCAGCCCCAGCATTTT
CDR3: CASSWGPGFLSNQPQHF

J: TRBJ2-7
size: few
V: TRBV30
D: TRBD1
DNA: TGTGCCTGGGCGAGACAGGGGGCTATCTACGAGCAGTACTTC
CDR3: CAWARQGAIYEQYF

J: TRBJ1-1
size: few
V: TRBV28
D: -
DNA: TGTGCCAGCAGTTCGCCTCGGGAGGACACTGAAGCTTTCTTT
CDR3: CASSSPREDTEAFF

J: TRBJ1-1
size: -
V: TRBV3-1
D: -
DNA: TGTGCCAGCAGCCAAGATATATGGGGGAACACTGAAGCTTTCTTT
CDR3: CASSQDIWGNTEAFF

J: TRBJ2-2
size: -
V: TRBV20-1
D: TRBD2
DNA: TGCAGTGCTAGAAAGATCGTGGCGGGAGGGGACACCGGGGAGCTGTTTTTT
CDR3: CSARKIVAGGDTGELFF

J: TRBJ2-1
size: -
V: TRBV5-1
D: -
DNA: TGCGCCAGCAGCTTTCTTCCTCCTCCCAGGGATTACAATGAGCAGTTCTTC
CDR3: CASSFLPPPRDYNEQFF

J: TRBJ2-7
size: few
V: TRBV7-9
D: -
DNA: TGTGCCAGCAGCCGGGGACGTTACGAGCAGTACTTC
CDR3: CASSRGRYEQYF

J: TRBJ2-3
size: -
V: TRBV12-3/TRBV12-4
D: -
DNA: TGTGCCAGCAGTTTTGTCCAGGGCACAGATACGCAGTATTTT
CDR3: CASSFVQGTDTQYF

J: TRBJ2-1
size: -
V: TRBV29-1
D: -
DNA: TGCAGCGGAGCTAGCAGAGAGCAGTTCTTC
CDR3: CSGASREQFF

J: TRBJ1-2
size: few
V: TRBV13
D: TRBD1
DNA: TGTGCCAGCCGACTCCGGGACAGGGGGCACGGCTACACCTTC
CDR3: CASRLRDRGHGYTF

J: TRBJ1-1
size: many
V: TRBV3-1
D: -
DNA: TGTGCCAGCAGCCGCGGGTCGGGGGCCAACACTGAAGCTTTCTTT
CDR3: CASSRGSGANTEAFF

J: TRBJ1-1
size: -
V: TRBV29-1
D: -
DNA: TGCAGCGGCCACCCCGGGAACACTGAAGCTTTCTTT
CDR3: CSGHPGNTEAFF